This T cell receptor (beta chain) was sequenced during a study of Tregs in tolerant kidney transplant recipients. General study findings and limits: Expanding Tregs on activated donor B cells appeared to best identify donor-specific TCRbeta clones. Biological reproducibility was not directly addressed, but technical replication error appeared minimal.

CDR3 length: 13 amino acids. V was trimmed by 3 bases and J by 1 base, leaving 6 bases between them. Per germline, CDR1 SQVTM and CDR2 ANQGSEA. Clones were read by immunoSEQ multiplex PCR, and TCRdb kept only the in-frame ones, dropping some. The table has over 50,000 clones, 70% to 90% seen once. On this clone: Its antigen is not known.

The source is a human donor who received a combined kidney and bone marrow transplant. Sample: Tregs from blood, taken before the transplant. The chain links TRBV29-1 to TRBJ2-2; no clear D gene. The CDR3 loop reads CSVDAGNTGELFF. CDR3 sequence (DNA): TGCAGCGTTGACGCCGGGAACACCGGGGAGCTGTTTTTT.